Detailed here is one TCR beta chain. Its antigen is unknown. The sample belongs to a study of T cell responses to AZD1222 COVID-19 vaccine. Notes on the study in general: As reported, nearly half of all spike-specific TCRs target variant regions that are unmutated. At study baseline, merely six AZD1222 recipients were seropositive. Across the whole spike, CD4 TCRs peaked at regions 160-218 and 743-854. Donor demographics were predominantly white British with a female majority; clonal diversity may be underestimated.

Data came from immunoSEQ multiplex PCR; TCRdb stores just in-frame clones and leaves some out. The sample records more than 150,000 clones, 92% being singletons. J lost 5 bases, V lost 4 bases, and 3 bases had no gene match. The CDR3 has 13 amino acids. Per germline, CDR1 KGHSH and CDR2 LQKENI. The sequence was collected from an adult in good health. The sequencing used peripheral blood, collected on day 0 of AZD1222 vaccination. The chain recombines TRBV18 with TRBJ2-5, with 8 bases identical to TRBD1. CDR3 bases: TGTGCCAGCTCACGAAACAGGGGGGAGACCCAGTACTTC. Protein sequence: CASSRNRGETQYF.